One sample yielded the 19 T cell receptor beta chains listed below, sequenced in a study of blood T cells in healthy people across ages. With a J-beta primer mix and a sample-barcoded 5' primer, a second PCR ran 7 to 11 cycles. Each CDR3 protein gets one entry after TCRdb re-called the 5' RACE reads with MiXCR. The data show around 900,000 distinct CDR3 sequences, about 51% seen once. Input material: blood. All receptors derive from a woman aged 55-70 years in good health.

As regards this clonotype: Compared with germline, one end of the junction differs, possibly owing to a read error. The chain has TRBV7-9 and TRBJ2-7; D uncertain. The germline V gene encodes CDR1 SEHNR and CDR2 FQNEAQ (reference sequence). The CDR3 runs 11 residues. CDR3 protein: CAISLGYEQYF. For the CDR3, the DNA is TGTGCCATCAGCTTAGGTTACGAGCAGTACTTC.

The J gene is TRBJ2-7, the V gene TRBV20-1; D remains unclear. The germline gives CDR1 DFQATT, CDR2 SNEGSKA (reference sequence). V was clipped by 3 bases and J by 0 bases, with 9 bases between them. The CDR3 spans 13 residues. The CDR3: CSASQFSSYEQYF. CDR3 nucleotide sequence: TGCAGTGCTAGCCAATTTAGCTCCTACGAGCAGTACTTC.

The chain is built from TRBV4-3 and TRBJ1-2; D remains unclear. Germline values: CDR1 LGHNA, CDR2 YSLEER. The CDR3 is 15 residues long. Trimming pared 0 bases from V and 7 bases from J, leaving 15 bases between. CDR3 sequence: CASSQEMQAACGYTF. CDR3 nucleotides: TGCGCCAGCAGCCAAGAAATGCAAGCGGCGTGTGGCTACACCTTC.

This clonotype turned up a few times. This chain uses TRBV4-1 with TRBJ2-3, with D unclear. Trimming cost V 2 bases and J 5 bases, with 5 bases left between them. CDR3 length equals 12 residues. CDR1 is MGHRA and CDR2 is YSYEKL in the germline V gene. The CDR3 DNA follows: TGCGCCAGCAGCCAACCCCAAGATACGCAGTATTTT. Protein sequence: CASSQPQDTQYF.

The chain carries TRBV12-3 or TRBV12-4 and TRBJ1-6; D is unclear. The CDR3 totals 15 residues. V lost 6 bases, J lost 0 bases, and 9 bases lay in between. The CDR3 nucleotides read TGTGCCAGCAGGGCTGGGGACTCCTATAATTCACCCCTCCACTTT. This translates into CASRAGDSYNSPLHF.

Points on this clonotype: One end of the junction varies from germline; a read error may be responsible. The chain carries TRBV7-8 and TRBJ2-5, with TRBD2 matching over 13 bases. Germline CDR1 and CDR2: SGHVS and FQNEAQ. This CDR3 is 18 amino acids long. The DNA for the CDR3 is TGTGCCAGCAGCTTCCGACTAGCGGGAGGCCCGTACCAAGGGACCCAGTACTTC. As protein: CASSFRLAGGPYQGTQYF.

V usage is TRBV20-1 and J usage is TRBJ2-1; perhaps D is TRBD1 or TRBD2 (5 bases each). Germline lookup yields CDR1 DFQATT and CDR2 SNEGSKA (reference sequence). Trimming cost V 4 bases and J 2 bases, with 15 bases left between them. CDR3 size: 15 residues. In nucleotides, the CDR3 is TGCAGTGCTACCTGGACCGGGGCTCCCTACAATGAGCAGTTCTTC. Its protein is CSATWTGAPYNEQFF.

Only one count was recorded for this clonotype. The V and J genes are TRBV5-5 and TRBJ2-1, with D possibly being TRBD1 (5 bases). V lost 0 bases, J lost 0 bases, and 7 bases lay in between. Germline V gives CDR1 SGHKS, CDR2 YYEKEE (reference sequence). The CDR3 is made up of 15 amino acids. The CDR3 here is CASSLDRNSYNEQFF. The DNA for the CDR3 is TGTGCCAGCAGCTTGGACAGGAACTCCTACAATGAGCAGTTCTTC.

This chain connects TRBV12-3 or TRBV12-4 to TRBJ1-1, with D possibly matching TRBD1 (6 bases). V lost 6 bases and J lost 4, with 12 bases in between. The CDR3 consists of 13 residues. This CDR3 reads CASSAQGSTEAFF. The CDR3 DNA sequence: TGTGCCAGCAGCGCGCAGGGGAGCACTGAAGCTTTCTTT.

This chain links TRBV20-1 with TRBJ2-5, with D possibly TRBD1 on 6 matching bases. Looked up from germline, CDR1 is DFQATT and CDR2 is SNEGSKA (reference sequence). V lost 1 base, J lost 5 bases, and 14 bases lay in between. This CDR3 is 14 amino acids long. In nucleotides, the CDR3 is TGCAGTGCTAGAGGGCCAGGGGTGGAGGAGACCCAGTACTTC. Protein product: CSARGPGVEETQYF.

V is TRBV7-2 and J is TRBJ2-7; TRBD2 aligns across 7 bases. Trimming at V came to 5 bases and at J to 3 bases, leaving 4 bases not matched to a gene. The germline CDR1 and CDR2 sequences are SGHTA and FQGNSA. CDR3 length equals 13 residues. The CDR3 DNA follows: TGTGCCAGCAGCCCGGCGGGAGTCTACGAGCAGTACTTC. Its protein is CASSPAGVYEQYF.

The chain couples TRBV12-3 or TRBV12-4 to TRBJ2-1; the match to TRBD1 covers 8 bases. Trimming removed 5 bases from V and 5 bases from J; junction bases left unmatched: 8. This CDR3 has 15 amino acids. The DNA for the CDR3 is TGTGCCAGCAGTGAGGCCGGGACAGGACACAATGAGCAGTTCTTC. Amino acid sequence: CASSEAGTGHNEQFF.

This clonotype was detected a few times. This sequence joins TRBV12-3 or TRBV12-4 and TRBJ2-3, with 10 positions matching TRBD2. The CDR3 sequence is 15 residues long. V dropped 7 bases and J dropped 5; count of bases not matched to a gene: 9. This CDR3 reads CASKTLAGDEDTQYF. CDR3 DNA sequence: TGTGCCAGCAAGACCCTAGCGGGAGATGAAGATACGCAGTATTTT.

The chain uses TRBV20-1 and TRBJ2-3, with 10 bases identical to TRBD2. The CDR3 extends over 15 amino acids. CDR1 is DFQATT and CDR2 is SNEGSKA in the germline V gene (reference sequence). V lost 3 bases and J lost 5; bases outside the gene matches: 8. The CDR3: CSASETSGAQDTQYF. Here the CDR3 DNA reads TGCAGTGCTAGCGAAACTAGCGGGGCACAAGATACGCAGTATTTT.

The chain links TRBV5-4 to TRBJ1-1, with a possible D match to TRBD1 (5 bases). CDR3 size: 14 residues. The germline V gene has CDR1 SGHNT and CDR2 YYREEE (reference sequence). Deletions cut 0 bases from V and 7 bases from J, with 13 bases between. The CDR3 protein is CASSLEAGTREAFF. The CDR3 DNA is TGTGCCAGCAGCTTGGAGGCAGGGACCCGTGAAGCTTTCTTT. The full variable domain, rest sourced from reference TRBV5-4 and TRBJ1-1, is ETGVTQSPTHLIKTRGQQVTLRCSSQSGHNTVSWYQQALGQGPQFIFQYYREEENGRGNFPPRFSGLQFPNYSSELNVNALELDDSALYLCASSLEAGTREAFFGQGTRLTVV.

This clonotype appeared once. The gene calls are TRBV14 and TRBJ2-1; tentatively, D is TRBD2 (6 bases). CDR3 length: 17 amino acids. Trimming removed 4 bases at V and 1 base at J, with 17 bases between. Germline CDR1 is SGHDN and CDR2 is FVKESK. In nucleotides, the CDR3 is TGTGCCAGCAGCCTTACGACTAGTATGGTATCCTACAATGAGCAGTTCTTC. This translates into CASSLTTSMVSYNEQFF.

In its sample, this clonotype was seen a few times. This sequence joins TRBV6-5 and TRBJ2-4; 8 bases line up with TRBD1. Looked up from germline, CDR1 is MNHEY and CDR2 is SVGAGI. The CDR3 has 15 amino acids. Trimming at V came to 2 bases and at J to 13 bases, leaving 13 bases not matched to a gene. CDR3 bases: TGTGCCAGCAGTTACGGGGCAAAACAGGGGGGAGAGCAGTACTTC. Translating it yields CASSYGAKQGGEQYF.

CDR3: CASSAEAGSSPLHF. The CDR3 DNA follows: TGTGCCAGCAGTGCGGAAGCCGGTAGTTCACCCCTCCACTTT. This rearrangement joins TRBV2 to TRBJ1-6, with D unresolved. The CDR3 has 14 amino acids. Germline CDR1 is SNHLY and CDR2 is FYNNEI. V was cut by 4 bases and J by 9 bases, with 13 bases left in between. Supplemented by reference TRBV2 and TRBJ1-6, the full variable domain reads EPEVTQTPSHQVTQMGQEVILRCVPISNHLYFYWYRQILGQKVEFLVSFYNNEISEKSEIFDDQFSVERPDGSNFTLKIRSTKLEDSAMYFCASSAEAGSSPLHFGNGTRLTVT.

This clonotype appeared a few times. DNA for the CDR3: TGTGCCAGCAGTCTCGGGACAGGCCTAAACACCGGGGAGCTGTTTTTT. This codes for CASSLGTGLNTGELFF. The chain couples TRBV12-3 or TRBV12-4 to TRBJ2-2, with TRBD1 matching over 8 bases. With V trimmed by 5 bases and J by 2 bases, 7 bases remained unmatched. This CDR3 contains 16 residues.